The present T cell receptor (beta chain) was sequenced within a study of OX40 agonist ivuxolimab in advanced cancers. The study, taken as a whole, reports: Relative to CD4+ cells, CD8+ T cells on average had more expanded clones.

Repertoires were generated with immunoSEQ multiplex PCR, while TCRdb's copy carries only in-frame clones and drops some. The profile shows tens of thousands of clones, roughly 80% of them singletons. Concerning this clone itself: The antigen is undetermined.

Between the trimmed V and J ends, which lost 3 bases and 2 bases, there was a span of 7 bases. From germline, CDR1 is KGHSH and CDR2 LQKENI. The CDR3 consists of 14 residues. Material: CD4+ or CD8+ T cells sorted from blood, obtained in a trial of the OX40 agonist ivuxolimab. V gene TRBV18 combines with J gene TRBJ1-4; D gene uncertain. The sequence was obtained from an adult with an advanced solid tumor such as melanoma, head and neck, liver or kidney cancer. The CDR3 here is CASSPSGTNEKLFF. The CDR3 nucleotides read TGTGCCAGCTCACCGTCCGGGACTAATGAAAAACTGTTTTTT.